The source of this T cell receptor (beta chain) is a study of prognosis after radiotherapy for stage I lung cancer. This clonotype is termed medium-sized. Genomic DNA yielded TCR beta CDR3, amplified by two-round multiplex PCR. Used in first-round PCR were primers specific to each TRBV and TRBJ gene. One entry per CDR3 protein results from TCRdb running MiXCR on the multiplex PCR reads. The repertoire has 13,000 to 15,000 distinct CDR3 sequences, about 37% of them found once; the top ten carry less than 45%. The source is a donor over 45 with non-small cell lung cancer. Here the sequenced sample was PBMCs, taken before or after stereotactic body radiation therapy (not recorded which).

The CDR3 region is CSARDGSGSSDEQFF. The CDR3 DNA is TGCAGTGCTAGAGATGGTAGCGGGAGTTCTGATGAGCAGTTCTTC. The chain links TRBV20-1 to TRBJ2-1, with 9 bases fitting TRBD2. V shed 0 bases, J shed 8 bases, and the junction held 8 bases outside the gene matches. There are 15 residues in the CDR3. The V gene's germline CDR1 is DFQATT and CDR2 SNEGSKA (reference sequence).